The clone carrying this T cell receptor (beta chain) has only a few counts. The sample is drawn from a study of blood T cell repertoires in COVID-19. Study-wide background: Sites across the United States, Italy and Spain contributed samples from acute and convalescent COVID-19. In each case, the material was cDNA or gDNA derived from T cells, B-cell-depleted T cells, or PBMCs.

V was clipped by 3 bases and J by 5 bases; unmatched bases: 4. Per the germline V gene, CDR1 is MNHNS and CDR2 is SASEGT. CDR3 size: 13 residues. Only in-frame clones appear in the TCRdb table, and some are missing; sequencing was by immunoSEQ multiplex PCR. The sample consists of approximately 200,000 clones, 70% to 90% of them appearing once. This sequence originates from a woman in her twenties or thirties with acute or convalescent COVID-19. The sample was peripheral blood. The gene calls are TRBV6-1 and TRBJ2-7; 7 bases align to TRBD1. CDR3 loop: CASSETGLDEQYF. Written as DNA, the CDR3 is TGTGCCAGCAGTGAGACAGGGCTCGACGAGCAGTACTTC.